This TCR beta chain was obtained from a study of T cell responses to AZD1222 COVID-19 vaccine. Method: immunoSEQ multiplex PCR; TCRdb's copy keeps in-frame clones and lacks some. Of 160,000 or so clones detected, approximately 88% appear once; the ten largest clones hold 1.5% to 2%. Overall study results and limits: Among the donors, most were white British and more were female, and clonal diversity was possibly underestimated. Baseline seropositivity occurred in only 5 to 7 AZD1222 recipients. Two AZD1222 doses significantly raised spike-specific TCR breadth and depth over controls.

The CDR3 extends over 15 amino acids. Germline V gene data show CDR1 as MNHEY and CDR2 as SVGAGI. On this clone itself: Its antigen is still unknown. The junction departs from germline at one end; a sequencing error may be responsible.

The sequencing here drew on peripheral blood, taken on day 0 of AZD1222 vaccination. The clonotype originates from an adult in good health. V is TRBV6-5 and J is TRBJ1-1, with TRBD1 matching over 11 bases. The CDR3 region has the DNA TGTGCCAGCAGTGACTCGGACAGGGGGCGGACTGAAGCTTTCTTT. Its translation is CASSDSDRGRTEAFF.